One and the same sample provided the 9 T cell receptor beta chains below, sequenced in a study of beta chain features in type 1 diabetes. cDNA synthesis used the whole RNA isolate, giving expressed TCRB sequences. The data were produced by immunoSEQ multiplex PCR, yet TCRdb's version contains in-frame clones alone and is incomplete. This sample has approximately 340,000 clones, with around 16% found just once. The sequenced sample consisted of naive CD4+ T cells from blood. These receptors all stem from a woman in her late teens or twenties in good health.

This clone was found a few times. The chain couples TRBV6-1 to TRBJ2-3; the D gene is possibly TRBD2 (6 bases). Trimming left V 1 base short and J 0 bases short, with 11 bases between. The CDR3 has 16 amino acids. Germline values: CDR1 MNHNS, CDR2 SASEGT. The CDR3 nucleotides are TGTGCCAGCAGTGAAGTAGGTAGCGGAAGCACAGATACGCAGTATTTT. Translated, it gives CASSEVGSGSTDTQYF.

The chain employs TRBV6-5 and TRBJ1-3; D remains ambiguous. CDR1 MNHEY and CDR2 SVGAGI come from the germline V gene. This CDR3 comprises 14 residues. V was pared by 0 bases and J by 4 bases, with 7 bases between. CDR3 loop: CASSYSLSGNTIYF. The DNA for the CDR3 is TGTGCCAGCAGTTACTCTCTATCCGGAAACACCATATATTTT.

The rearrangement uses TRBV5-1 and TRBJ2-1; the D gene is possibly TRBD2 (6 bases). CDR1 is SGHRS and CDR2 is YFSETQ in the germline V gene. V was shortened by 0 bases and J by 7 bases, with 11 bases between the two germline ends. The CDR3 contains 14 residues. The CDR3 protein is CASSLGSGRNEQFF. The DNA for the CDR3 is TGCGCCAGCAGCTTGGGGTCGGGGAGGAATGAGCAGTTCTTC.

The chain has TRBV18 and TRBJ2-3; maybe TRBD1 (6 bases). Germline lookup yields CDR1 KGHSH and CDR2 LQKENI. V was pared by 2 bases and J by 6 bases, with 12 bases between. This CDR3 is built from 14 residues. The CDR3 nucleotides read TGTGCCAGCTCACCAGGGCAGGGGTCGGATACGCAGTATTTT. The encoded protein is CASSPGQGSDTQYF.

The V gene is TRBV2, the J gene TRBJ1-2; 7 bases fit TRBD1. Germline lookup yields CDR1 SNHLY and CDR2 FYNNEI. This CDR3 contains 13 residues. Trimming cost V 3 bases and J 3 bases; bases outside gene matches: 1. CDR3 protein: CASSEGTDYGYTF. The CDR3 nucleotides are TGTGCCAGCAGTGAGGGGACAGACTATGGCTACACCTTC.

V and J are TRBV11-2 and TRBJ2-1; the D gene is possibly TRBD1 (6 bases). Germline V CDR1 and CDR2: SGHAT, FQNNGV. Between the trimmed V and J ends, which lost 4 bases and 3 bases, there was a span of 13 bases. This CDR3 region has 15 residues. CDR3 sequence reads: CASSSLTGHYNEQFF. Here the CDR3 DNA reads TGTGCCAGCAGCTCCCTTACGGGACACTACAATGAGCAGTTCTTC.

This clone has a handful of counts. This sequence joins TRBV18 and TRBJ1-2; 11 bases map to TRBD1. Looked up from germline, CDR1 is KGHSH and CDR2 is LQKENI. V was pared by 1 base and J by 7 bases, with 2 bases of the junction left unmatched. The CDR3 has 14 amino acids. CDR3 sequence (DNA): TGTGCCAGCTCACCACGGACAGGGGGCTCTGGCTACACCTTC. Its translation: CASSPRTGGSGYTF.

The chain links TRBV5-4 to TRBJ2-1; TRBD2 is a possible D gene (5 bases). The V gene lost 3 bases and the J gene lost 10 bases, with 11 bases spanning the gap. This CDR3 region has 12 residues. The V gene's germline CDR1 is SGHNT and CDR2 YYREEE (reference sequence). This chain's CDR3 is CASSYLAYEQFF. Written as DNA, the CDR3 is TGTGCCAGCAGCTACCTAGCCTACGAGCAGTTCTTC.

This clone was counted between two and nine times. The chain combines TRBV9 with TRBJ2-7; D uncertain. This CDR3 comprises 16 residues. Germline V gene sequence: CDR1 SGDLS, CDR2 YYNGEE. Deletions cut 0 bases from V and 1 base from J, with 14 bases between. The CDR3 DNA sequence: TGTGCCAGCAGCGTAGGGGTCACCCCGGGTTCCTACGAGCAGTACTTC. It yields the protein CASSVGVTPGSYEQYF.